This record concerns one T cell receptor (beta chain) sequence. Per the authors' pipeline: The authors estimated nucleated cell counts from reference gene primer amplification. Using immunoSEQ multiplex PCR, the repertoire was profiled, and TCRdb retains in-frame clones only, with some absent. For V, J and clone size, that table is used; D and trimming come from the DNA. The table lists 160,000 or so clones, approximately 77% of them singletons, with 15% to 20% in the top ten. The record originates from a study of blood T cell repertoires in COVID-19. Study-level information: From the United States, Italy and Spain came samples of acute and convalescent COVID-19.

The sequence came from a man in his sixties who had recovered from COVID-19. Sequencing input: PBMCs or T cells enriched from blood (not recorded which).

In DNA, the CDR3 is TGTGCCAGCAACGTGGGAAGGGGGTCCTACGAGCAGTACTTC. Translation gives CASNVGRGSYEQYF. J is TRBJ2-7 and V is TRBV6-5; D perhaps matches TRBD1 (6 bases). With 7 bases removed from V and 1 base from J, the gap between germline ends came to 14 bases. Germline CDR1 and CDR2: MNHEY and SVGAGI. The length of the CDR3 is 14 residues.